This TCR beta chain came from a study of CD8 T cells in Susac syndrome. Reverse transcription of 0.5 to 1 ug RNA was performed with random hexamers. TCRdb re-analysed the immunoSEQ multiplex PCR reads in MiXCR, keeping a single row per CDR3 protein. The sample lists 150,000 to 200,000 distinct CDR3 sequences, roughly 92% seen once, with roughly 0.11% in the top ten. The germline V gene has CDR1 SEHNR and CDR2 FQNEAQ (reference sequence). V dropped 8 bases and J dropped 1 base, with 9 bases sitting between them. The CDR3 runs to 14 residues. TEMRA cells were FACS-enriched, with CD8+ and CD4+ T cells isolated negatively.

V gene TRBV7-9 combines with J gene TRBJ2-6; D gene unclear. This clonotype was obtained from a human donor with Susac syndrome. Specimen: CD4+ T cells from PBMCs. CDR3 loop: CASGESSGANVLTF. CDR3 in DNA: TGTGCCAGCGGGGAATCTTCTGGGGCCAACGTCCTGACTTTC.